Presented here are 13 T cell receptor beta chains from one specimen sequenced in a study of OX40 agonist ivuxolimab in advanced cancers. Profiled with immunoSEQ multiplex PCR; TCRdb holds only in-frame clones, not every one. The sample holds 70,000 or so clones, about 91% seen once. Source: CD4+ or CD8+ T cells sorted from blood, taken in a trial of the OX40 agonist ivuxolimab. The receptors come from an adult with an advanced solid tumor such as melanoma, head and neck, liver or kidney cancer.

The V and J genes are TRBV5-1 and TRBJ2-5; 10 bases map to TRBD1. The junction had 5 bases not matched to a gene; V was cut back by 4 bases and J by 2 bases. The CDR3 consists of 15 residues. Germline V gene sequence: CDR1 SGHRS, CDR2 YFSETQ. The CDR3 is CASSRRDRGQETQYF. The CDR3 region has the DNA TGCGCCAGCAGCAGGCGGGACAGGGGACAAGAGACCCAGTACTTC.

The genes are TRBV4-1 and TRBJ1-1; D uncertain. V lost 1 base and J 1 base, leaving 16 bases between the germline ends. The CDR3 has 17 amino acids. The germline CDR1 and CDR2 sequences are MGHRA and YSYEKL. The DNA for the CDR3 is TGCGCCAGCAGCCAAGTCTTGGGATTACAGAGGAACACTGAAGCTTTCTTT. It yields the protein CASSQVLGLQRNTEAFF.

The CDR3 DNA reads as TGTGCCACCAGCCCCGACAGGGGCACAGATACGCAGTATTTT. It codes for CATSPDRGTDTQYF. The rearrangement uses TRBV15 and TRBJ2-3, with 7 nucleotides matching TRBD1. The trim removed 5 bases at V and 1 base at J, leaving 3 bases unmatched. Germline V gene sequence: CDR1 LNHNV, CDR2 YYDKDF (reference sequence). The CDR3 loop spans 14 amino acids.

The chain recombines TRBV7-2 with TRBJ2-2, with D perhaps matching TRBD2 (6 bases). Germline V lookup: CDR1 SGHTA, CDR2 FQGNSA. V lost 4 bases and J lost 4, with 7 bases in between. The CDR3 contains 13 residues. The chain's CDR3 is CASSWGVTGELFF. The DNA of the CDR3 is TGTGCCAGCAGCTGGGGGGTCACCGGGGAGCTGTTTTTT.

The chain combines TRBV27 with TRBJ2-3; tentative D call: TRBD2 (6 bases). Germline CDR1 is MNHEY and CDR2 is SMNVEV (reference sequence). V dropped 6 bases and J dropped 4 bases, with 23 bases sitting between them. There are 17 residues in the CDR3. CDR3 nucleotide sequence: TGTGCCAGCAGCCCCTTTTATAGTGGGGGAGGCGCAGATACGCAGTATTTT. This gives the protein CASSPFYSGGGADTQYF.

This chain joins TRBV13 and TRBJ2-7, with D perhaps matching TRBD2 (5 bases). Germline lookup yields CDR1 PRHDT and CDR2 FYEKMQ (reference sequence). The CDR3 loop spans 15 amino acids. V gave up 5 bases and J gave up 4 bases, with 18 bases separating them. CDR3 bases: TGTGCCAGCAGCCGATCTACTAGTCCACCTTACGAGCAGTACTTC. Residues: CASSRSTSPPYEQYF.

CDR3 protein: CASSTLTRTPSLEQYF. The CDR3 nucleotides read TGTGCCAGCAGCACTTTAACTCGGACTCCATCACTCGAGCAGTACTTC. This chain links TRBV11-2 with TRBJ2-7; the D gene is possibly TRBD2 (5 bases). The CDR3 extends over 16 amino acids. Germline CDR1 is SGHAT and CDR2 is FQNNGV. Trimming removed 5 bases at V and 6 bases at J, with 23 bases between. Using reference TRBV11-2 and TRBJ2-7 for the parts outside the CDR3, the full variable domain is EAGVAQSPRYKIIEKRQSVAFWCNPISGHATLYWYQQILGQGPKLLIQFQNNGVVDDSQLPKDRFSAERLKGVDSTLKIQPAKLEDSAVYLCASSTLTRTPSLEQYFGPGTRLTVT.

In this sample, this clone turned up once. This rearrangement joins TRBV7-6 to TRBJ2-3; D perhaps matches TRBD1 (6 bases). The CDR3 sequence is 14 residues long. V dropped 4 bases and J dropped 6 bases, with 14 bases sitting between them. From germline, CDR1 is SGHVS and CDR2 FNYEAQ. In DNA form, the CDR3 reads TGTGCCAGCAGCTCTCAGGGGCGAAGGGATACGCAGTATTTT. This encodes CASSSQGRRDTQYF.

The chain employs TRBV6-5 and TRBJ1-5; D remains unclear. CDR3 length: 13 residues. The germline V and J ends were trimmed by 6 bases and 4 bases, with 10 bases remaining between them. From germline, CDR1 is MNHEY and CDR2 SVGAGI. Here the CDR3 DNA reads TGTGCCAGCAGCGCCGAGTTGAATCAGCCCCAGCATTTT. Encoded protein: CASSAELNQPQHF.

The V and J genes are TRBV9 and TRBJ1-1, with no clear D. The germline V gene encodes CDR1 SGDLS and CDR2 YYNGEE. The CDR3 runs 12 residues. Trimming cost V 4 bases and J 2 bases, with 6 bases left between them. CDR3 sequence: CASSRANTEAFF. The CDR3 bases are TGTGCCAGCAGCCGGGCCAACACTGAAGCTTTCTTT.

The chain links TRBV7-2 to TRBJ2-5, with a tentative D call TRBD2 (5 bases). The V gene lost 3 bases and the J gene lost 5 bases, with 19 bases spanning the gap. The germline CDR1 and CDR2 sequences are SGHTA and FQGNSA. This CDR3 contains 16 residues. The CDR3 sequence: CASSFGGQAGEETQYF. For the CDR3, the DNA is TGTGCCAGCAGCTTCGGCGGGCAGGCGGGCGAGGAGACCCAGTACTTC.

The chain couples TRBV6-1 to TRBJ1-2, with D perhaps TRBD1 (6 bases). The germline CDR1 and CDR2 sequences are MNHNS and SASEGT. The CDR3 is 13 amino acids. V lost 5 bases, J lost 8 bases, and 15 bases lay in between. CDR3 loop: CASSSPGARGYTF. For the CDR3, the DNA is TGTGCCAGCAGTTCCCCGGGGGCGAGGGGCTACACCTTC.

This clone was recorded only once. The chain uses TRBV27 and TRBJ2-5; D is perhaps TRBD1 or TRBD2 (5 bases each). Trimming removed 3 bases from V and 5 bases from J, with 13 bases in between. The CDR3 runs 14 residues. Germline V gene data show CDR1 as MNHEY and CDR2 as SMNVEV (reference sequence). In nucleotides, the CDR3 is TGTGCCAGCAGTTTGGGGGACCGGTTTGAGACCCAGTACTTC. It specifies CASSLGDRFETQYF.